This T cell receptor beta chain was recorded in a study of T-cell memory formation after mild COVID-19. Study-level background: Largely, TCR clusters stayed within a single donor.

The TCR alpha and TCR beta cDNA libraries, bearing sample barcodes and UMIs, were generated by 5'RACE using constant-segment primers. TCRdb used MiXCR to reprocess the 5' RACE reads, holding one entry per CDR3 protein. The top ten clones hold 22% of a sample with 300,000 or so distinct CDR3 sequences, approximately 15% of them seen once. For this clonotype: Antigen specificity is unknown.

Findings and limits, study-wide: Later expanders leaned toward CD4+, whereas clones contracting from day 15 to 85 were balanced CD4/CD8.

The CDR3 extends over 12 amino acids. Germline-derived CDR1 and CDR2 are MDHEN and SYDVKM. Trimming cost V 5 bases and J 4 bases, with 8 bases left between them. The source material was PBMCs or a T cell subset sorted from them (not recorded which). The chain recombines TRBV28 with TRBJ1-2; the D is unclear. The TCR comes from a man younger than 35 who had mild COVID-19 (a few samples of this study predate the infection). Cell type and time point are not known. CDR3 DNA: TGTGCCAGCAGTATAAAGGGCTATGGCTACACCTTC. This codes for CASSIKGYGYTF.